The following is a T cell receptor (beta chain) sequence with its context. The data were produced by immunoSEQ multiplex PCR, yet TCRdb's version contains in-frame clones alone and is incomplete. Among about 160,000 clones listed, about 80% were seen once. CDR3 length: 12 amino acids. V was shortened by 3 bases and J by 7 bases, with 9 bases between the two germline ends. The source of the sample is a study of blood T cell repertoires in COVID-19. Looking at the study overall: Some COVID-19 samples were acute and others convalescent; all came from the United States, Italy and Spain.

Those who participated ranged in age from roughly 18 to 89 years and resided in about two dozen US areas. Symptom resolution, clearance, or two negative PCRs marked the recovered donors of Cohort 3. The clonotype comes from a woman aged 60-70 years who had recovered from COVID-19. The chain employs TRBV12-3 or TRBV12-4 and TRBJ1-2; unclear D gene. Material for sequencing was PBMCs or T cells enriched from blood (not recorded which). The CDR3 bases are TGTGCCAGCAGTTTGTATCGGGGTGGCTACACCTTC. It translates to CASSLYRGGYTF.